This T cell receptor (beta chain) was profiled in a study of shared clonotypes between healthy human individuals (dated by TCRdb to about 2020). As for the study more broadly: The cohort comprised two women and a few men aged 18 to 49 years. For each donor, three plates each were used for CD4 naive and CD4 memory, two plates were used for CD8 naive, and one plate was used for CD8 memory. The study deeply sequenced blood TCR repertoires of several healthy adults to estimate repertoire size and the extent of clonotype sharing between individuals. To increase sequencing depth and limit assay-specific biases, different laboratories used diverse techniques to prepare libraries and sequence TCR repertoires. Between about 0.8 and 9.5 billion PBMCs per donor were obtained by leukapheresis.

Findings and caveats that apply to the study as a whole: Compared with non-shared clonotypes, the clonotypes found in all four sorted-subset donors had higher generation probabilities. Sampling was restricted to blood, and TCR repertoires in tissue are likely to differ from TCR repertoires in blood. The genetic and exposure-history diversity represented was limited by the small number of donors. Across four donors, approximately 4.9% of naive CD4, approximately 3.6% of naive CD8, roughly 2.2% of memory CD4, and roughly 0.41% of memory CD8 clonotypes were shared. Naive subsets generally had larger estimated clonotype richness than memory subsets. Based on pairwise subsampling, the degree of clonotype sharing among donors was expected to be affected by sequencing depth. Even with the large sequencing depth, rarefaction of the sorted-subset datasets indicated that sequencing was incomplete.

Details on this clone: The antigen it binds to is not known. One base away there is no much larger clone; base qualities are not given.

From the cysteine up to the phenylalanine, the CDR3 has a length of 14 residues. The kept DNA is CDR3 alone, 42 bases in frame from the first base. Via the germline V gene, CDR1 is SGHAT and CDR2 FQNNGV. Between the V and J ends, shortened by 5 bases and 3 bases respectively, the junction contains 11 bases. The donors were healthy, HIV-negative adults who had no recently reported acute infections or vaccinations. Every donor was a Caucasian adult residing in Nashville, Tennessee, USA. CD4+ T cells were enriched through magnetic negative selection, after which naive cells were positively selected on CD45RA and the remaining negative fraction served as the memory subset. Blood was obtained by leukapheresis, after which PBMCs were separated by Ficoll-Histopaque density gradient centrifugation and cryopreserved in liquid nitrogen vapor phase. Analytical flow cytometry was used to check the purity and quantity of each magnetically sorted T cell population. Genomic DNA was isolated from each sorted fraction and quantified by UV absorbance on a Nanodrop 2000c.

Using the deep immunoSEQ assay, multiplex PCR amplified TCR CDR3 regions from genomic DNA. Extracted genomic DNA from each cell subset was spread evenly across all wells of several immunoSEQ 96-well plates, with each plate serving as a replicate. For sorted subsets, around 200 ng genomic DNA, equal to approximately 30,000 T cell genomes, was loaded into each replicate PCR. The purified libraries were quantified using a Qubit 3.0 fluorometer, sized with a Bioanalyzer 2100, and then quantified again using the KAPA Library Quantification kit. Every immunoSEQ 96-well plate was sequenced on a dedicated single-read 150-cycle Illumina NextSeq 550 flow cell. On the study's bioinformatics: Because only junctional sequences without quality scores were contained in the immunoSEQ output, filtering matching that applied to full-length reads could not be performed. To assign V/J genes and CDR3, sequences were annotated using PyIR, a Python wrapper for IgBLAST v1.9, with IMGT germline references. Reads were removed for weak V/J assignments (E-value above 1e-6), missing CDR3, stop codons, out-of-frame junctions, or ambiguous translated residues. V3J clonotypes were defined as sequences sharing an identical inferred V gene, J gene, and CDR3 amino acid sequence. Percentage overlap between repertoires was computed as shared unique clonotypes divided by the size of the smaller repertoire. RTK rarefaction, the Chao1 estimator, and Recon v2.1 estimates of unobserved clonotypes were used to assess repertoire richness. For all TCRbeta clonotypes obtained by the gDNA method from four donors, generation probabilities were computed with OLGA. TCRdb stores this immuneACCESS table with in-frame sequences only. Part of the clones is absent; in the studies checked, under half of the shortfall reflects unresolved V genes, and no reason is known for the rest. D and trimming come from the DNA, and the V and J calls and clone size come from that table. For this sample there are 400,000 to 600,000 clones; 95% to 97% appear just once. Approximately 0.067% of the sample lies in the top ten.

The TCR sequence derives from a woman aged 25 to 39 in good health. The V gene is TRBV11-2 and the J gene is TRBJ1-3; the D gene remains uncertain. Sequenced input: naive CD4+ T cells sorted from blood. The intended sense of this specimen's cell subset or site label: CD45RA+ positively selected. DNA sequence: TGTGCCAGCAGCCCGAGAGGTCTTGGAAACACCATATATTTT. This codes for CASSPRGLGNTIYF.